A selection of T cell receptor beta chains follows, all from one sample in a study of cytomegalovirus exposure and HLA in healthy donors. Method: immunoSEQ multiplex PCR; TCRdb's copy keeps in-frame clones and lacks some. The sample includes 300,000 to 400,000 clones, 86% of them seen just once. Sequencing was carried out using PBMCs. These receptors were taken from a woman aged 18 to 35 in good health and CMV-seronegative. CDR3s include the opening cysteine and the closing phenylalanine or tryptophan. The order of the fields is clone size, V gene, J gene, D gene, CDR3 DNA, CDR3 protein. A D gene is named only where the DNA matches it firmly. Expanded clones get a size class; other rows say once, few or many, or leave the size out.

clone_size: NA; v_call: TRBV4-1; j_call: TRBJ2-1; d_call: TRBD2; cdr3_nt: TGCGCCAGCAGCCAAGACGGACTAGCGGAGGGGGCACACAATGAGCAGTTCTTC; cdr3_aa: CASSQDGLAEGAHNEQFF
clone_size: NA; v_call: TRBV6-5; j_call: TRBJ2-2; d_call: TRBD2; cdr3_nt: TGTGCCAGCAGTTATCGGGGCGGGGGGGCCGCCCGGGAGCTGTTTTTT; cdr3_aa: CASSYRGGGAARELFF
clone_size: NA; v_call: TRBV28; j_call: TRBJ1-2; d_call: NA; cdr3_nt: TGTGCCAGCAGTCCGGACAGTGTGGTGGGCTATGGCTACACCTTC; cdr3_aa: CASSPDSVVGYGYTF
clone_size: NA; v_call: TRBV5-8; j_call: TRBJ1-5; d_call: TRBD1; cdr3_nt: TGTGCCAGCAGCCCAACCGACAGGGGGTTTCAGCCCCAGCATTTT; cdr3_aa: CASSPTDRGFQPQHF
clone_size: NA; v_call: TRBV6-1; j_call: TRBJ1-1; d_call: NA; cdr3_nt: TGTGCCAGCAGTGAAGCCAAACACGGAGGGGTTTACATGAACACTGAAGCTTTCTTT; cdr3_aa: CASSEAKHGGVYMNTEAFF
clone_size: NA; v_call: TRBV5-1; j_call: TRBJ1-4; d_call: NA; cdr3_nt: TGCGCCAGCAGCTCACAGCACAGGGCGACTAATGAAAAACTGTTTTTT; cdr3_aa: CASSSQHRATNEKLFF
clone_size: NA; v_call: TRBV27; j_call: TRBJ2-3; d_call: TRBD2; cdr3_nt: TGTGCCAGCACTAGACTAGCGAGCACAGATACGCAGTATTTT; cdr3_aa: CASTRLASTDTQYF
clone_size: NA; v_call: TRBV2; j_call: TRBJ1-2; d_call: TRBD1; cdr3_nt: TGTGCCAGCAGTGGGACAGGGTCGCGCTATGGCTACACCTTC; cdr3_aa: CASSGTGSRYGYTF
clone_size: NA; v_call: TRBV7-9; j_call: TRBJ1-1; d_call: NA; cdr3_nt: TGTGCCAGCAGCTTTGTAAGGGGCCCAAAAGGTAACACTGAAGCTTTCTTT; cdr3_aa: CASSFVRGPKGNTEAFF
clone_size: NA; v_call: TRBV28; j_call: TRBJ2-7; d_call: TRBD2; cdr3_nt: TGTGCCAGCAGGCATAGAGGGAGGGCTTTCGATTTCTACGAGCAGTACTTC; cdr3_aa: CASRHRGRAFDFYEQYF
clone_size: few; v_call: TRBV9; j_call: TRBJ1-2; d_call: NA; cdr3_nt: TGTGCCAGCAGCGTTAGACACCCTTTAGACTATGGCTACACCTTC; cdr3_aa: CASSVRHPLDYGYTF
clone_size: NA; v_call: TRBV29-1; j_call: TRBJ2-7; d_call: NA; cdr3_nt: TGCAGCGTTCCAGGGGTTCTCTCCTACGAGCAGTACTTC; cdr3_aa: CSVPGVLSYEQYF
clone_size: NA; v_call: TRBV27; j_call: TRBJ2-7; d_call: NA; cdr3_nt: TGTGCCAGCAGTTTATCAGCTCTCTACGAGCAGTACTTC; cdr3_aa: CASSLSALYEQYF
clone_size: NA; v_call: TRBV9; j_call: TRBJ1-1; d_call: TRBD1; cdr3_nt: TGTGCCAGCAGCGTAGAGGGAGACAGGGGGTTGAACACTGAAGCTTTCTTT; cdr3_aa: CASSVEGDRGLNTEAFF
clone_size: NA; v_call: TRBV6-5; j_call: TRBJ2-5; d_call: NA; cdr3_nt: TGTGCCAGCAGTTACTCTGGCACGCCAGGGACCCAGTACTTC; cdr3_aa: CASSYSGTPGTQYF
clone_size: NA; v_call: TRBV30; j_call: TRBJ2-7; d_call: NA; cdr3_nt: TGTGCCTGGAGTGTACTGGGGGGCGAGCAGTACTTC; cdr3_aa: CAWSVLGGEQYF
clone_size: NA; v_call: TRBV7-9; j_call: TRBJ2-7; d_call: NA; cdr3_nt: TGTGCCAGCAGCTTATCGAACACCTACGAGCAGTACTTC; cdr3_aa: CASSLSNTYEQYF
clone_size: once; v_call: TRBV2; j_call: TRBJ2-3; d_call: TRBD2; cdr3_nt: TGTGCCAGCAGGATCCTATGGAGCGGGGGGCTGAGCACAGATACGCAGTATTTT; cdr3_aa: CASRILWSGGLSTDTQYF
clone_size: NA; v_call: TRBV2; j_call: TRBJ2-5; d_call: TRBD2; cdr3_nt: TGTGCCAGCAGTGAAACCAGCGGGGTAGGAGAGACCCAGTACTTC; cdr3_aa: CASSETSGVGETQYF
clone_size: few; v_call: TRBV30; j_call: TRBJ1-1; d_call: TRBD1; cdr3_nt: TGTGCCTGGATGACAGGGTTTGGGGCTGAAGCTTTCTTT; cdr3_aa: CAWMTGFGAEAFF
clone_size: once; v_call: TRBV4-1; j_call: TRBJ2-5; d_call: TRBD2; cdr3_nt: TGCGCCAGCAGCCTACTAGCGGGAGACCAAGAGACCCAGTACTTC; cdr3_aa: CASSLLAGDQETQYF
clone_size: once; v_call: TRBV2; j_call: TRBJ1-5; d_call: TRBD1; cdr3_nt: TGTGCCAGCAGTCACATACAGGGGACGCGCAATCAGCCCCAGCATTTT; cdr3_aa: CASSHIQGTRNQPQHF
clone_size: NA; v_call: TRBV14; j_call: TRBJ2-7; d_call: TRBD2; cdr3_nt: TGTGCCAGCAGCCTGGGACTAGCGGGAATCTACGAGCAGTACTTC; cdr3_aa: CASSLGLAGIYEQYF
clone_size: NA; v_call: TRBV5-1; j_call: TRBJ2-7; d_call: TRBD2; cdr3_nt: TGCGCCAGCAGCTGGGAGCGGGAGTTGTACGAGCAGTACTTC; cdr3_aa: CASSWERELYEQYF
clone_size: NA; v_call: TRBV6-6; j_call: TRBJ1-2; d_call: TRBD1; cdr3_nt: TGTGCCAGCAGTCAACCCGACAGGGCCTATGGCTACACCTTC; cdr3_aa: CASSQPDRAYGYTF
clone_size: NA; v_call: TRBV7-8; j_call: TRBJ1-6; d_call: NA; cdr3_nt: TGTGCCAGCAGCTTACGGGCCGGGACATCGAAGTCTTATAATTCACCCCTCCACTTT; cdr3_aa: CASSLRAGTSKSYNSPLHF
clone_size: once; v_call: TRBV27; j_call: TRBJ1-1; d_call: NA; cdr3_nt: TGTGCCAGCAGTTTCGACAGTCGGAGTATCACTGAAGCTTTCTTT; cdr3_aa: CASSFDSRSITEAFF
clone_size: once; v_call: TRBV27; j_call: TRBJ2-1; d_call: TRBD1; cdr3_nt: TGTGCCAGCAGTTTACTGGGACAGGGCGGAAATGAGCAGTTCTTC; cdr3_aa: CASSLLGQGGNEQFF
clone_size: NA; v_call: TRBV6-4; j_call: TRBJ2-5; d_call: TRBD2; cdr3_nt: TGTGCCAGCAGGACGGGACTAGCGGGAGGGAGGGCGGAGACCCAGTACTTC; cdr3_aa: CASRTGLAGGRAETQYF
clone_size: NA; v_call: TRBV30; j_call: TRBJ1-4; d_call: TRBD1; cdr3_nt: TGTGCCTGGAGTGTATCCAGGGGGCGTGAAAAACTGTTTTTT; cdr3_aa: CAWSVSRGREKLFF
clone_size: NA; v_call: TRBV27; j_call: TRBJ2-3; d_call: TRBD2; cdr3_nt: TGTGCCAGCAGTTCCCTTGGGGTAGCGGGAGGGACAGATACGCAGTATTTT; cdr3_aa: CASSSLGVAGGTDTQYF
clone_size: NA; v_call: TRBV27; j_call: TRBJ1-1; d_call: NA; cdr3_nt: TGTGCCAGCAGAGAGACGGAGACCGAAGCTTTCTTT; cdr3_aa: CASRETETEAFF
clone_size: NA; v_call: TRBV25-1; j_call: TRBJ1-2; d_call: TRBD1; cdr3_nt: TGTGCCAGCAGTGACTTCGGGATAGGGGGCCAGGTTACCTTC; cdr3_aa: CASSDFGIGGQVTF
clone_size: NA; v_call: TRBV4-1; j_call: TRBJ1-1; d_call: TRBD1; cdr3_nt: TGCGCCAGCAGCCATACGGACAGGGGGCGCGGCGGCACTGAAGCTTTCTTT; cdr3_aa: CASSHTDRGRGGTEAFF
clone_size: NA; v_call: TRBV19; j_call: TRBJ1-1; d_call: NA; cdr3_nt: TGTGCCAGTAGTAACCGGGGAGGGAGGGACACTGAAGCTTTCTTT; cdr3_aa: CASSNRGGRDTEAFF
clone_size: NA; v_call: TRBV27; j_call: TRBJ2-7; d_call: TRBD2; cdr3_nt: TGTGCCAGCAAACCAAAAGCGGGGGGGCCTTACGAGCAGTACTTC; cdr3_aa: CASKPKAGGPYEQYF
clone_size: few; v_call: TRBV30; j_call: TRBJ1-1; d_call: NA; cdr3_nt: TGTGCCTGGAGTGCAACGGGGGACACTGAAGCTTTCTTT; cdr3_aa: CAWSATGDTEAFF